This T cell receptor (beta chain) was sequenced in a study of cytomegalovirus exposure and HLA in healthy donors. Points from the study as a whole: Common viral pathogens seemed, in a later analysis, to connect with several of the most significant clusters.

This clone shows up as large by frequency. Its antigen remains unknown. Other DNA variants within this sample encode the same CDR3. The V end was cut by 0 bases, the J end by 8 bases, with 4 bases between. CDR3 length: 11 residues. Germline CDR1 is ENHRY and CDR2 is SYGVKD. Use of 60 Vbeta and 13 Jbeta primers characterized the PCR. The data were produced by immunoSEQ multiplex PCR, yet TCRdb's version contains in-frame clones alone and is incomplete. This repertoire comprises fewer than 200,000 clones; its ten largest clones make up less than 6.5%. The sequenced sample was PBMCs. The TCR was taken from a man aged 25-45 years in good health and CMV-seronegative. The chain carries TRBV10-3 and TRBJ1-1; no clear D. This chain's CDR3 is CAISESREAFF. The CDR3, as DNA: TGTGCCATCAGTGAGTCGAGGGAAGCTTTCTTT.